The sequence of this T cell receptor beta chain was determined in a study of blood T cell repertoires in COVID-19. The wider study: Some COVID-19 samples were acute and others convalescent; all came from the United States, Italy and Spain. From T cells, B-cell-depleted T cells, or PBMCs came the material, which was cDNA or gDNA.

Original data processing: Cell counts per sample came from amplifying reference gene primers. Some clones are missing from TCRdb's copy, which holds only in-frame ones; the method was immunoSEQ multiplex PCR. D and trimming come from the DNA, and the V and J calls and clone size come from that table. The table lists about 250,000 clones, roughly 82% of them singletons. The V segment lost 4 bases and the J segment 4 bases; nucleotides outside the gene matches: 0. Germline-derived CDR1 and CDR2 are KGHSH and LQKENI. The CDR3 covers 14 residues. In this sample, this clone turned up once. The receptor was derived from a woman of 80 years or more with COVID-19, enrolled during active disease. The specimen was peripheral blood. V usage is TRBV18 and J usage is TRBJ2-5, with 13 bases fitting TRBD2. The CDR3 region has the DNA TGTGCCAGCTCACGGACTAGCGGGGGAGAGACCCAGTACTTC. Residues: CASSRTSGGETQYF.